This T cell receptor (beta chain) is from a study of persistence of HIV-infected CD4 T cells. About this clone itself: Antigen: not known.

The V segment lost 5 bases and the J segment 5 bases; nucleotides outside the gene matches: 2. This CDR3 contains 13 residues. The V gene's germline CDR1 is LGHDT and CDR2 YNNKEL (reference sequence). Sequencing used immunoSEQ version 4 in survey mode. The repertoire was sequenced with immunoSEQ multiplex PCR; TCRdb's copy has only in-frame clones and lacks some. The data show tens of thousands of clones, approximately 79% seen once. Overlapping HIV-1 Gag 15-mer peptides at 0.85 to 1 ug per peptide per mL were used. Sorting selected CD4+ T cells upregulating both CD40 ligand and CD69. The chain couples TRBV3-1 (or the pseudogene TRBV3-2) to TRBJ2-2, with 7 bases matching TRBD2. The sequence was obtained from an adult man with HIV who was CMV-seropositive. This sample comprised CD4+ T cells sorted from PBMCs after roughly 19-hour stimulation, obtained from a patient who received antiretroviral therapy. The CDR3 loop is CASSRAGTGELFF. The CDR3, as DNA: TGTGCCAGCAGCAGAGCGGGAACCGGGGAGCTGTTTTTT.